This note documents a single T cell receptor (beta chain) sequence. This clone has only one observation. The clone's antigen remains unknown. The sample holds no much larger clone one base away, and base qualities are not on file. Taken from the germline V gene, the CDR1 and CDR2 loops are LGHNA and YNFKEQ. At the junction V is shortened by 4 bases and J by 2 bases; bases outside the gene matches: 9. The CDR3 numbers 19 residues from cysteine through phenylalanine. Solely the CDR3 DNA is kept, with 57 bases framed from the first base. The sample's treatment or condition, from its label and the paper: suppressive antiretroviral therapy. Lysates of CMV-infected fibroblasts at around 10 ug/mL were used to stimulate the cells. Memory CD4+ T cells that did not respond, being CD40L-negative, CD69-negative and CD45RO-high, were sorted as memory populations depleted of antigen-responding cells. HIV-1-infected adults in whom suppressive ART had been started during chronic infection were enrolled as participants. For at least 4 years, the participants' plasma HIV-1 RNA had been undetectable, below 50 copies/mL. To be included, a participant needed positive CMV serology and a CD4+ T cell count above 400 cells/uL. Before stimulation, PBMCs were isolated using density centrifugation and then depleted of CD8+ T cells. Stimulation of CD8-depleted PBMCs was carried out for over 15 hours with anti-CD28/CD49d costimulation, CD40-blocking antibody and enfuvirtide, to prevent new infections. Cells were sorted on a Beckman Coulter MoFlo Legacy or XDP sorter, with propidium iodide excluding dead cells. Genomic DNA was extracted using the QIAamp DNA Mini Kit for samples with more than one million cells and using the Quick-DNA Microprep Kit for all other samples.

This sample is drawn from a study of persistence of HIV-infected CD4 T cells (dated by TCRdb to 2020 to 2021). In the study overall: CMV- and HIV-1 Gag-responding CD4+ T cells were isolated from ART-treated individuals so that antigen-driven clonal expansion of HIV-1-infected cells could be examined. TCRbeta sequencing assessed the clonality of all cells in each sorted population, while proviral sequencing assessed the clonality of infected cells. The median time participants had been on suppressive ART was about eight years. Cross-participant TCR cluster analysis included roughly eight participants for CMV and over five participants for Gag. Peripheral blood samples of up to about 180 mL were taken at multiple time points, with the exception of a couple of participants who underwent leukapheresis at a single time point. Study-wide conclusions, independent of this receptor: The study involved few individuals and tested only a limited range of antigens. Bulk TCR analyses could not be limited to the rare CMV-responding cells that actually contained HIV-1 proviruses. TCRbeta richness in CMV- and Gag-responding cells was significantly lower than in anti-CD3/anti-CD28-responding cells; CMV-responding cells had higher oligoclonality than CD3/CD28-stimulated and Gag-responding cells. TCR oligoclonality correlated with proviral oligoclonality within the same sorted populations. Degenerate expanded CDR3beta sequences were enriched in antigen-responding cells, suggesting convergent selection of CD4+ responses to CMV and Gag.

TCRbeta repertoires were sequenced from genomic DNA with the immunoSEQ hsTCRB assay version 4 in survey mode. Genomic DNA was diluted to around 10 ng/uL, using up to 1 ug per sample for TCRbeta sequencing. In the authors' own workflow: ImmunoSeq Analyzer 3.0 was used for analysis of TCRbeta data, and diversity was computed on productive nucleotide rearrangements. Using the Immunarch R package, lower-bound TCR diversity was estimated with the improved Chao index and clonality was estimated with the Gini coefficient. Different nucleotide rearrangements encoding the same CDR3beta amino acid sequence were counted as distinct clonotypes. TCRbeta sequences significantly enriched in antigen-responding cells relative to anti-CD3/anti-CD28-activated cells were identified by differential abundance analysis. TCRs were clustered by predicted peptide-MHC specificity with GLIPH2, both within individual participants and across merged participant data sets. TCRdb mirrors the immuneACCESS table, restricted to in-frame sequences. Some clones are absent from its copies; in checked studies, under half trace to an unresolved V gene, and the reason for the others is unknown. V and J calls and clone size follow that table, whereas D and trimming were derived from the DNA. Within this sample are 25,000 to 30,000 clones, with roughly 78% of them counted one time only. The top ten hold 3.5% to 5% of the sample.

Sequencing used CD4+ T cells sorted from PBMCs after approximately 18-hour stimulation, obtained from a patient who received antiretroviral therapy. Per the publication, the cell subset or site label means: CD40L-CD69- CD45RO-high memory CD4 T cells not responding to CMV lysate. The sequence joins TRBV4-2 to TRBJ2-3; 16 nucleotides in the junction match TRBD2. The receptor's source is an adult man with HIV who was CMV-seropositive. This receptor carries the CDR3 CASSRNPGTSGGATDTQYF. The sequenced DNA: TGTGCCAGCAGCCGGAACCCCGGGACTAGCGGGGGGGCCACAGATACGCAGTATTTT.